Listed here is a single TCR beta chain. Its antigen is as yet unknown. Per the germline V gene, CDR1 is SGHNT and CDR2 is YYREEE (reference sequence). Trimming at V came to 4 bases and at J to 8 bases, leaving 8 bases not matched to a gene. This CDR3 is 13 amino acids long. This sample was taken from a study of shared clonotypes between healthy human individuals. Generated by immunoSEQ multiplex PCR, the TCRdb table keeps only in-frame clones and is missing some. The table lists under 2,500,000 clones, 90% to 96% of them singletons. Overall study findings and caveats: Unshared clonotypes carried lower generation probabilities than those common to all four donors.

The sample taken for sequencing was naive CD4+ T cells sorted from blood. The subset was: CD45RA+ positively selected. This TCR came from a man younger than 35 in good health. The J gene is TRBJ1-2, the V gene TRBV5-4, with TRBD1 matching 7 bases. The CDR3: CASSTETGLGYTF. The DNA of the CDR3 is TGTGCCAGCAGCACGGAGACAGGGCTCGGCTACACCTTC.